This T cell receptor beta chain was identified during a study of graft-versus-host responses after intestinal transplantation. In the study overall: Recipients uniformly received anti-thymocyte globulin induction, followed by tacrolimus and steroids for about 3 years. Study findings and constraints: Subjects displaying graft-donor T cell macrochimerism possessed elevated graft-versus-host to host-versus-graft clonal ratios inside allografts. Peak circulating GvH clone levels tracked with early post-transplant HvG declines.

Worth noting for this clone: The target antigen is unknown.

Sequencing was performed with immunoSEQ multiplex PCR; in TCRdb, only in-frame clones are kept and a portion is missing. The data show over 65,000 clones, with approximately 90% seen just once and 7% to 9.5% held by the top ten. The CDR3 consists of 16 residues. Germline V gives CDR1 SGHRS, CDR2 YFSETQ. Trimming removed 0 bases from V and 8 bases from J; junction bases left unmatched: 9. V gene TRBV5-1 combines with J gene TRBJ2-1; 9 nucleotides align to TRBD2. The material sequenced was unstimulated CD8+ T cells sorted from spleen or lymph node cells, taken before transplant. The clonotype was recovered from a human donor who was the organ donor for an intestinal transplant. The CDR3 nucleotides are TGCGCCAGCAGCTTGGTAGGTAGCGGGAGTGAGGATGAGCAGTTCTTC. Its translation is CASSLVGSGSEDEQFF.